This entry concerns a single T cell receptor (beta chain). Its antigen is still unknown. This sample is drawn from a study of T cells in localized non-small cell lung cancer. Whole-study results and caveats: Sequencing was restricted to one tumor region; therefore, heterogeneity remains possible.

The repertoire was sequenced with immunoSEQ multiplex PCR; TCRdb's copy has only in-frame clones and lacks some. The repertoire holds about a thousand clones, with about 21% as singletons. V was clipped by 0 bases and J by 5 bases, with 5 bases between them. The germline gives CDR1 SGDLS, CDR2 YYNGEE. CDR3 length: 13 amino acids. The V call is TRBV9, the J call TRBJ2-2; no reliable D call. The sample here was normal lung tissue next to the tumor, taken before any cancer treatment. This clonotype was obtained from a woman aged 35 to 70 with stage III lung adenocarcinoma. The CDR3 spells CASSVVTTGELFF. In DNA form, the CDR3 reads TGTGCCAGCAGCGTAGTCACAACCGGGGAGCTGTTTTTT.